This T cell receptor (beta chain) was sequenced during a study of T-cell reconstitution after alpha-beta-depleted transplantation in children (dated by TCRdb to the mid-2010s). For the study in its entirety: Using TCR repertoire profiling, the study quantitatively followed how T-cell immune reconstitution unfolded in children after TCRalphabeta/CD19-depleted allogeneic hematopoietic cell transplantation.

The library was prepared using PCR. These reads were obtained on an Illumina HiSeq 2500. TCR libraries were prepared with molecular barcoding, using unique molecular identifiers to normalize TCRbeta repertoire quantification. TCRdb took the public reads, trimmed them with fastp at Q25, ran MiXCR for clone calling and kept in-frame beta chains. Rows matching on CDR3 protein sequence are summarized as one entry with the most common DNA and genes. This sample lists approximately 400,000 distinct CDR3 sequences; 11% were detected once. The ten top clones hold roughly 5% of the sample. CDR1 and CDR2 were assigned from the germline V gene as ENHRY and SYGVKD. The CDR3 runs 18 residues from the cysteine to the phenylalanine. Only the CDR3 DNA is retained, 54 bases long and in frame from the first base. The V end gives up 3 bases and the J end 2 bases, leaving 8 bases in the junction not matched to a gene.

Turning to this clonotype: What this receptor recognizes is not known. Qualities for individual bases were not recorded, and no much larger clone is one base off.

The specimen comprised PBMCs from the stem cell graft donor, sampled from the stem cell graft. The source is a human donor who donated a stem cell graft to a child with acute myeloid leukemia. Here the chain combines TRBV10-3 and TRBJ2-1, and 12 junction bases match TRBD2. The sequenced DNA: TGTGCCATCAGTGATACGTCTAGCGGGAGGGAACCCTACAATGAGCAGTTCTTC. It encodes CAISDTSSGREPYNEQFF.